Listed here are 3 T cell receptor beta chains from one sample, sequenced in a study of CD8 T cells in Susac syndrome. An input of roughly 0.45 to 1 ug of RNA was subjected to reverse transcription using random hexamers. Via MiXCR, TCRdb re-called the immunoSEQ multiplex PCR reads, giving one row per CDR3 protein. The repertoire holds 100,000 or so distinct CDR3 sequences, around 90% seen once, with more than 0.13% in the top ten. The sequenced sample consisted of CD4+ T cells from PBMCs. The source of these receptors is a human donor in good health.

This clonotype was observed once. Relative to the germline gene, one junction end is altered; a read error may explain this. The chain recombines TRBV19 with TRBJ1-1; 7 bases align to TRBD1. This CDR3 region has 13 residues. Germline V CDR1 and CDR2: LNHDA, SQIVND (reference sequence). The CDR3 nucleotides read TGTGCCAGTCGGGAACAGGGGAACGCTGAAGCTTTCTTT. This gives the protein CASREQGNAEAFF.

This sequence joins TRBV7-6 and TRBJ2-7, with 10 bases lining up with TRBD1. V shed 5 bases, J shed 7 bases, and the junction held 11 bases outside the gene matches. The CDR3 is 15 amino acids. Per the germline V gene, CDR1 is SGHVS and CDR2 is FNYEAQ. The CDR3 loop reads CASSDSGTGVEEQYF. CDR3 coding DNA: TGTGCCAGCAGCGATTCCGGGACAGGGGTGGAGGAGCAGTACTTC.

The chain has TRBV5-6 and TRBJ1-5, with 8 bases that match TRBD1. In germline, CDR1 is SGHDT, CDR2 YYEEEE. This CDR3 has 16 residues. J was trimmed by 0 bases and V by 1 base; bases with no gene match: 3. The CDR3 coding sequence is TGTGCCAGCAGCTTGACGACAGGGGATAGCAATCAGCCCCAGCATTTT. It translates to CASSLTTGDSNQPQHF.